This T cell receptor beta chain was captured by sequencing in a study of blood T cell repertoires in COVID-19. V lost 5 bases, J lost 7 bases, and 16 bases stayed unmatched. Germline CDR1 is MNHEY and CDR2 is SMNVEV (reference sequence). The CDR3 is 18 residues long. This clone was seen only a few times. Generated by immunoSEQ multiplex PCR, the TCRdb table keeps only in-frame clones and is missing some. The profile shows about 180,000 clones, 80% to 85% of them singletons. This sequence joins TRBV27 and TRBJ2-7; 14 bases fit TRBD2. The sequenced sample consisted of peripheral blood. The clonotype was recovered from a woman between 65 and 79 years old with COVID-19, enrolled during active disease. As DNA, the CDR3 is TGTGCCAGCAGTCGATCGCCACCGGGACTAGCGGGAGTTAGTGAGCAGTACTTC. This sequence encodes CASSRSPPGLAGVSEQYF.